This TCR beta chain derives from a study of blood T cell repertoires in COVID-19. CDR3 length equals 20 residues. The junction had 8 bases not matched to a gene; V was cut back by 0 bases and J by 2 bases. Germline values: CDR1 LGHDT, CDR2 YNNKEL (reference sequence). Here immunoSEQ multiplex PCR was the method, and the copy in TCRdb shows in-frame clones only, minus some. This sample has 200,000 to 300,000 clones, with around 81% found just once. Sequencing used peripheral blood. This rearrangement joins TRBV3-1 (or the pseudogene TRBV3-2) to TRBJ2-6; 12 bases are a match to TRBD2. The clonotype comes from a woman in her sixties or seventies with active or convalescent COVID-19. The CDR3 sequence is CASSQDPVLAGGAGANVLTF. In nucleotides, the CDR3 is TGTGCCAGCAGCCAAGATCCTGTACTAGCGGGGGGTGCTGGGGCCAACGTCCTGACTTTC.